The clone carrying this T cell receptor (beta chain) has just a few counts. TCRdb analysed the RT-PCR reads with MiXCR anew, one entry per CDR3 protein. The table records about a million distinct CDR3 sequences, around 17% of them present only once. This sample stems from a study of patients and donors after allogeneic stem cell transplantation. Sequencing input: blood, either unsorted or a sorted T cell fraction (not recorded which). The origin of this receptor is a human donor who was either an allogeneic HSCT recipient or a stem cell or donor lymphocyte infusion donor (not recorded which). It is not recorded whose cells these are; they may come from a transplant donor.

The CDR3 nucleotides read TGCAGTGCTAGCTGGGCGGGAATATACAATGAGCAGTTCTTC. Encoded protein: CSASWAGIYNEQFF. The J gene is TRBJ2-1, the V gene TRBV20-1; possibly TRBD2 for D (6 bases). V lost 3 bases to trimming and J lost 4 bases, with 13 bases between them. The CDR3 length is 14 residues. The germline V gene has CDR1 DFQATT and CDR2 SNEGSKA (reference sequence).